These 6 T cell receptor beta chains share one sample of origin, sequenced in a study of tumor and adjacent non-tumor tissue in lung cancer. A modified ARM-PCR protocol with three rounds of nested PCR amplified TCRbeta. MiXCR, run by TCRdb on the multiplex PCR reads, gives a single entry per CDR3 protein. The sample carries under 85,000 distinct CDR3 sequences, approximately 82% recorded once. RNA was extracted from bulk tissue without any cell sorting. Distant lung tissue was collected more than 3 cm away from the tumor edge. Sequencing was carried out using distant non-tumor lung tissue. The receptors here all came from a man between 65 and 80 years old with non-small cell lung cancer.

V gene TRBV29-1 combines with J gene TRBJ2-3, with D perhaps given as TRBD1 or TRBD2 (5 bases each). The V and J ends lost 5 bases and 3 bases respectively, with 18 bases between them. The CDR3 is 15 residues long. Germline loops: CDR1 SQVTM, CDR2 ANQGSEA. The chain's CDR3 is CSVTPGDGATDTQYF. In DNA, the CDR3 is TGCAGCGTTACCCCCGGGGATGGGGCTACAGATACGCAGTATTTT.

Details on this clonotype: A much larger clone lies one base from this, so it may be a read error. J is TRBJ2-3 and V is TRBV6-5; perhaps TRBD1 as D (6 bases). CDR3 length: 14 amino acids. Germline V lookup: CDR1 MNHEY, CDR2 SVGAGI. CDR3 sequence (DNA): TGTGCCAGCAGTTACTCCTGGGACACAGATATGCAGTATTTT. Translating it yields CASSYSWDTDMQYF.

Concerning this clonotype itself: A much larger clone lies one base from this, so it may be a read error. J is TRBJ2-1 and V is TRBV11-3; TRBD2 matches at 7 bases. Germline V lookup: CDR1 SGHNT, CDR2 YENEEA. The CDR3 has 15 amino acids. Written as DNA, the CDR3 is TGTCCCAGCAGCCGACGGGAGGTTGAGTACAATGAGCAGTTCTTC. Its protein product is CPSSRREVEYNEQFF.

With respect to this clonotype: Germline and junction disagree at one end, which may indicate a read error. V is TRBV11-1 and J is TRBJ2-5; D not certain. Germline CDR1 reads SGHAT; CDR2 reads FQDESV (reference sequence). There are 13 residues in the CDR3. CDR3 amino acids: CASASGVSETHYF. In DNA, the CDR3 is TGTGCCAGTGCGTCAGGAGTTTCGGAGACCCACTACTTC.

A remark on this clonotype: Relative to the germline gene, one junction end is altered; a read error may explain this. V is TRBV6-5 and J is TRBJ1-1; D ambiguous. The CDR3 has 13 residues. CDR1 and CDR2 from the germline V gene are MNHEY and SVGAGI. The CDR3, as DNA: TGCACCAGCAGACGGAACGAGAACACTGAAGCTTTCTTT. Its translation: CTSRRNENTEAFF.

A remark on this clonotype: A much bigger clone sits one base away, suggesting this may be a read error. This sequence joins TRBV20-1 and TRBJ2-1, with 7 bases identical to TRBD2. Germline CDR1 reads DFQATT; CDR2 reads SNEGSKA (reference sequence). V was clipped by 6 bases and J by 13 bases; unmatched bases: 15. CDR3 length: 13 amino acids. In nucleotides, the CDR3 is TGCAGTGCCGTGAAGGGTTTAGGAGCGGGACAGTTCTTC. Its protein is CSAVKGLGAGQFF.